These 7 T cell receptor beta chains originate from one sample sequenced in a study of blood T cell repertoires in COVID-19. The method was immunoSEQ multiplex PCR; TCRdb's version includes in-frame clones alone and lacks a portion of them. The sample carries roughly 190,000 clones, roughly four fifths recorded once. What was sequenced was peripheral blood. The receptors were sampled from a woman in her thirties or forties with acute or convalescent COVID-19.

The chain uses TRBV6-1 and TRBJ2-5; possibly TRBD2 for D (6 bases). The CDR3 loop spans 18 amino acids. Trimming pared 1 base from V and 0 bases from J, leaving 18 bases between. Germline-derived CDR1 and CDR2 are MNHNS and SASEGT. CDR3 residues: CASSEGIWDSAYQETQYF. The CDR3 DNA reads as TGTGCCAGCAGTGAAGGGATTTGGGACTCCGCGTACCAAGAGACCCAGTACTTC.

The genes are TRBV5-5 and TRBJ2-7; tentative D call: TRBD1 (7 bases). The CDR3 spans 14 residues. Trimming pared 2 bases from V and 6 bases from J, leaving 15 bases between. Germline CDR1 reads SGHKS; CDR2 reads YYEKEE (reference sequence). Here the CDR3 reads CASSFTRQGLEQYF. The CDR3, as DNA: TGTGCCAGCAGCTTTACCCGACAGGGACTCGAGCAGTACTTC.

The chain links TRBV14 to TRBJ2-5; the D is unclear. The CDR3 length is 15 residues. Trimming left V 2 bases short and J 5 bases short, with 15 bases between. In germline, CDR1 is SGHDN, CDR2 FVKESK. Here the CDR3 reads CASSQRISLYETQYF. In DNA form, the CDR3 reads TGTGCCAGCAGCCAACGCATTAGCTTGTACGAGACCCAGTACTTC.

The rearrangement links TRBV12-3 or TRBV12-4 to TRBJ1-1, with 7 bases aligning to TRBD1. This CDR3 has 13 amino acids. With 8 bases clipped from V and 0 bases from J, the junction kept 3 bases outside the gene matches. The DNA of the CDR3 is TGTGCCAGCTCGGGACAGATGAACACTGAAGCTTTCTTT. It translates to CASSGQMNTEAFF.

The J gene is TRBJ1-4, the V gene TRBV5-1; no clear D. This CDR3 has 16 residues. Between the trimmed V and J ends, which lost 0 bases and 3 bases, there was a span of 12 bases. Germline loops: CDR1 SGHRS, CDR2 YFSETQ. CDR3 sequence reads: CASSLESRPSNEKLFF. Written as DNA, the CDR3 is TGCGCCAGCAGCTTGGAGTCGCGGCCCTCTAATGAAAAACTGTTTTTT. Drawing the rest from reference TRBV5-1 and TRBJ1-4, the complete variable domain is KAGVTQTPRYLIKTRGQQVTLSCSPISGHRSVSWYQQTPGQGLQFLFEYFSETQRNKGNFPGRFSGRQFSNSRSEMNVSTLELGDSALYLCASSLESRPSNEKLFFGSGTQLSVL.

The V gene is TRBV18, the J gene TRBJ2-5; TRBD2 matches at 14 bases. Looked up from germline, CDR1 is KGHSH and CDR2 is LQKENI. This CDR3 is built from 15 residues. J gave up 6 bases and V 4 bases, and 4 bases lay outside the gene matches. CDR3 amino acids: CASSRGLAGVQTQYF. The CDR3 nucleotides are TGTGCCAGCTCACGGGGACTAGCGGGGGTTCAGACCCAGTACTTC.

The rearrangement joins TRBV6-5 to TRBJ1-2, with 8 bases lining up with TRBD1. V dropped 8 bases and J dropped 5; count of bases not matched to a gene: 10. Germline lookup yields CDR1 MNHEY and CDR2 SVGAGI. This CDR3 has 14 residues. The CDR3 region has the DNA TGTGCCAGCTGGAGGGGCAGGGGGCTTTATGGCTACACCTTC. Protein sequence: CASWRGRGLYGYTF.